Each of the 29 T cell receptor beta chains below was sequenced from the same sample in a study of blood T cells in healthy people across ages. A second PCR, run for about 7 to 11 cycles, used a sample-barcoded 5' primer plus a J-beta primer mix. A single record per CDR3 protein comes from TCRdb applying MiXCR to the 5' RACE reads. The sample has more than 1,000,000 distinct CDR3 sequences, 20% to 25% seen once. The same data also went into a second study, on T cells of mothers and their children.

The sequenced material came from blood. The origin of the receptors is a girl aged 2 to 9 in good health.

This clonotype was observed a single time. J is TRBJ2-7 and V is TRBV3-1; tentatively, D is TRBD2 (5 bases). Trimming pared 1 base from V and 6 bases from J, leaving 13 bases between. Germline lookup yields CDR1 LGHDT and CDR2 YNNKEL (reference sequence). The CDR3 covers 14 residues. The CDR3 bases are TGTGCCAGCAGCCAAGCGGGATCGCCGTTCGAGCAGTACTTC. Protein sequence: CASSQAGSPFEQYF.

There are a few counts of this clonotype. As the CDR3 is not closed by the conserved phenylalanine or tryptophan, this likely results from a read error. The chain couples TRBV6-5 to TRBJ1-4, with a possible D match to TRBD1 (5 bases). Germline V gives CDR1 MNHEY, CDR2 SVGAGI. This CDR3 spans 13 amino acids. Trimming took off 0 bases at V and 13 bases at J, with 12 bases between the two ends. The CDR3 DNA follows: TGTGCCAGCAGTTACTCCAGGGAGGAGGTACTGTTTTCT. It codes for CASSYSREEVLFS.

V gene TRBV27 combines with J gene TRBJ2-7; D unresolved. Germline lookup yields CDR1 MNHEY and CDR2 SMNVEV (reference sequence). There are 13 residues in the CDR3. Deletions cut 7 bases from V and 0 bases from J, with 10 bases between. In nucleotides, the CDR3 is TGTGCCAGCAACGGAGTTGGCTCCTACGAGCAGTACTTC. Translation: CASNGVGSYEQYF.

This clonotype was seen only a few times. This sequence joins TRBV3-1 and TRBJ2-1, with 10 bases identical to TRBD2. V lost 1 base and J lost 7; bases outside the gene matches: 13. The CDR3 loop spans 18 amino acids. In germline, CDR1 is LGHDT, CDR2 YNNKEL (reference sequence). The CDR3 DNA reads TGTGCCAGCAGCCAAGTCGCGGAGCTAGCGGGGGAAATGAATGAGCAGTTCTTC. It codes for CASSQVAELAGEMNEQFF.

There are a few counts of this clonotype. This rearrangement joins TRBV3-1 to TRBJ1-1, with D hard to call. Between the trimmed V and J ends, which lost 4 bases and 1 base, there was a span of 10 bases. Looked up from germline, CDR1 is LGHDT and CDR2 is YNNKEL (reference sequence). The CDR3 contains 14 residues. The CDR3 coding sequence is TGTGCCAGCAGCCCATGGTCGGGGAACACTGAAGCTTTCTTT. This codes for CASSPWSGNTEAFF.

The V and J genes are TRBV7-2 and TRBJ2-5; 9 bases map to TRBD1. This CDR3 has 15 residues. CDR1 is SGHTA and CDR2 is FQGNSA in the germline V gene. V trimming: 1 base; J trimming: 4 bases; junction bases outside the gene matches: 4. Here the CDR3 reads CASSLGGQGRETQYF. The CDR3 DNA reads TGTGCCAGCAGCTTAGGGGGACAGGGCAGAGAGACCCAGTACTTC.

Only a few counts were recorded for this clonotype. The chain uses TRBV6-1 and TRBJ2-4; TRBD1 is a possible D gene (6 bases). This CDR3 spans 15 amino acids. Germline V gene lookup returns CDR1 MNHNS and CDR2 SASEGT. The V and J ends lost 2 bases and 8 bases respectively, with 16 bases between them. The CDR3 here is CASSELGGFSDIQYF. The CDR3, as DNA: TGTGCCAGCAGTGAACTAGGGGGATTCTCTGACATTCAGTACTTC.

CDR3 sequence reads: CASSQESGGDYGYTF. The CDR3 DNA follows: TGCGCCAGCAGCCAAGAATCAGGGGGCGACTATGGCTACACCTTC. This sequence joins TRBV4-1 and TRBJ1-2, with 8 bases lining up with TRBD1. Germline CDR1 is MGHRA and CDR2 is YSYEKL. The CDR3 has 15 amino acids. Unmatched junction bases numbered 3, after V lost 0 bases and J lost 3 bases.

This clonotype occurred a few times. This chain connects TRBV28 to TRBJ1-1; a weak D match, TRBD1 (6 bases). Germline-derived CDR1 and CDR2 are MDHEN and SYDVKM. Trimming stripped 3 bases from V and 10 bases from J, with 9 bases between. The CDR3 extends over 11 amino acids. CDR3 amino acids: CASSFGTSAFF. For the CDR3, the DNA is TGTGCCAGCAGTTTTGGGACATCAGCTTTCTTT.

The chain employs TRBV27 and TRBJ2-7, with D possibly being TRBD1 (5 bases). The CDR3 extends over 13 amino acids. Germline CDR1 and CDR2: MNHEY and SMNVEV (reference sequence). Trimming pared 2 bases from V and 6 bases from J, leaving 11 bases between. In nucleotides, the CDR3 is TGTGCCAGCAGTTTAATAGGGGCCGGCGAGCAGTACTTC. Its protein product is CASSLIGAGEQYF.

This clonotype was observed a handful of times. The chain joins TRBV6-6 to TRBJ1-4, with 9 positions matching TRBD1. This CDR3 region has 12 residues. Looked up from germline, CDR1 is MNHNY and CDR2 is SVGAGI (reference sequence). Trimming took 9 bases from V and 8 from J; bases not matched to a gene: 4. The CDR3 DNA is TGTGCCAGTAATACAGGGGGCGAAAAACTGTTTTTT. Translating it yields CASNTGGEKLFF.

This clonotype showed up many times. The chain has TRBV9 and TRBJ2-1, with TRBD2 as a possible D gene (6 bases). This CDR3 region has 15 residues. From germline, CDR1 is SGDLS and CDR2 YYNGEE. V dropped 3 bases and J dropped 9 bases, with 19 bases sitting between them. The chain's CDR3 is CASSDGRMGLSEQFF. For the CDR3, the DNA is TGTGCCAGCAGCGACGGGAGAATGGGGTTGAGTGAGCAGTTCTTC.

This clonotype was counted only a few times. V gene TRBV7-8 combines with J gene TRBJ2-4; D assignment may be TRBD1 or TRBD2 (6 bases each). Germline V lookup: CDR1 SGHVS, CDR2 FQNEAQ. This CDR3 has 16 amino acids. Trimming took off 4 bases at V and 0 bases at J, with 13 bases between the two ends. CDR3 loop: CASSWGANLAKNIQYF. CDR3 DNA sequence: TGTGCCAGCAGCTGGGGGGCTAATCTAGCCAAAAACATTCAGTACTTC.

This clonotype has a handful of counts. V is TRBV9 and J is TRBJ2-1, with D unclear. Per germline, CDR1 SGDLS and CDR2 YYNGEE. V was shortened by 3 bases and J by 6 bases, with 10 bases between the two germline ends. The CDR3 contains 13 residues. The CDR3 sequence is CASSAYDLNEQFF. CDR3 in DNA: TGTGCCAGCAGCGCGTACGACCTCAATGAGCAGTTCTTC.

The V and J genes are TRBV4-1 and TRBJ2-3; D is undetermined. CDR3 length: 13 residues. The V end was cut by 0 bases, the J end by 4 bases, with 5 bases between. CDR1 is MGHRA and CDR2 is YSYEKL in the germline V gene. The CDR3 here is CASSQEAADTQYF. The CDR3 DNA follows: TGCGCCAGCAGCCAAGAGGCAGCAGATACGCAGTATTTT.

The genes are TRBV4-1 and TRBJ1-3; D is unclear. Germline-derived CDR1 and CDR2 are MGHRA and YSYEKL. Trimming left V 0 bases short and J 0 bases short, with 6 bases between. This CDR3 contains 15 residues. The chain's CDR3 is CASSQDASSGNTIYF. CDR3 bases: TGCGCCAGCAGCCAAGACGCGAGCTCTGGAAACACCATATATTTT.

In this sample, this clonotype turned up a few times. V is TRBV10-3 and J is TRBJ2-1; 11 bases map to TRBD2. Germline lookup yields CDR1 ENHRY and CDR2 SYGVKD. V trimming: 2 bases; J trimming: 7 bases; junction bases outside the gene matches: 4. The CDR3 runs to 15 residues. The CDR3 sequence: CAISEELAGVNEQFF. CDR3 nucleotides: TGTGCCATCAGTGAGGAACTAGCGGGAGTAAATGAGCAGTTCTTC.

The table lists this clonotype with a few counts. The rearrangement uses TRBV29-1 and TRBJ2-7; 9 bases align to TRBD2. This CDR3 comprises 13 residues. Germline V gene data show CDR1 as SQVTM and CDR2 as ANQGSEA. J was trimmed by 3 bases and V by 8 bases; bases with no gene match: 8. The CDR3 DNA is TGCAGCTATAGGACTAGCGACTTCTACGAGCAGTACTTC. Translating gives CSYRTSDFYEQYF.

The rearrangement links TRBV7-9 to TRBJ2-2, with D maybe TRBD2 (5 bases). The germline CDR1 and CDR2 sequences are SEHNR and FQNEAQ (reference sequence). Trimming removed 5 bases at V and 5 bases at J, with 18 bases between. The CDR3 is 16 amino acids. As DNA, the CDR3 is TGTGCCAGCAGCGGAGACACGACTATCCCGACCGGGGAGCTGTTTTTT. Amino acids: CASSGDTTIPTGELFF.

In its sample, this clonotype was seen a few times. This sequence joins TRBV29-1 and TRBJ2-4, with D perhaps TRBD1 (6 bases). The ends were cut back, 4 bases at V and 6 bases at J, with 13 bases in the middle. The CDR3 has 13 residues. The germline V gene has CDR1 SQVTM and CDR2 ANQGSEA. CDR3 amino acids: CSVATGSRNIQYF. The DNA for the CDR3 is TGCAGCGTTGCTACAGGGAGCCGAAACATTCAGTACTTC. The full variable domain, its missing parts supplied by reference TRBV29-1 and TRBJ2-4, is SAVISQKPSRDICQRGTSLTIQCQVDSQVTMMFWYRQQPGQSLTLIATANQGSEATYESGFVIDKFPISRPNLTFSTLTVSNMSPEDSSIYLCSVATGSRNIQYFGAGTRLSVL.

This chain uses TRBV4-3 with TRBJ2-7; TRBD2 matches 12 bases. The end of the DNA aligns better with TRBJ2-1, so the J call may be wrong. The CDR3 spans 18 residues. Germline CDR1 reads LGHNA; CDR2 reads YSLEER. CDR3 residues: CASSQAPETSGGNNEQFF. The CDR3 DNA follows: TGCGCCAGCAGCCAAGCCCCGGAGACTAGCGGGGGAAACAATGAGCAGTTCTTC.

This clonotype was seen a few times. A much bigger clone sits one base away, suggesting this may be a read error. The chain has TRBV20-1 and TRBJ2-5; 9 bases map to TRBD2. This CDR3 spans 15 amino acids. Germline CDR1 and CDR2: DFQATT and SNEGSKA (reference sequence). The CDR3 sequence: CSARRRSGGLETQCF. The CDR3 coding sequence is TGCAGTGCTAGGCGTCGCAGCGGGGGGTTGGAGACCCAGTGCTTC.

Concerning this clonotype itself: One end of the junction varies from germline; a read error may be responsible. The chain employs TRBV7-9 and TRBJ2-7; D unclear. CDR3 length equals 15 residues. Germline values: CDR1 SEHNR, CDR2 FQNEAQ (reference sequence). CDR3 in DNA: TGTGCCAGCAGTTTAGCCTTTGGGGAAAATTACGAGCAGTACTTC. Translation gives CASSLAFGENYEQYF.

The V call is TRBV7-8, the J call TRBJ1-2; D not certain. V lost 5 bases and J 0 bases, leaving 13 bases between the germline ends. This CDR3 spans 15 amino acids. The germline gives CDR1 SGHVS, CDR2 FQNEAQ. The CDR3 sequence is CASSETVKANYGYTF. In DNA form, the CDR3 reads TGTGCCAGCAGCGAAACAGTTAAAGCTAACTATGGCTACACCTTC.

This clonotype was seen a few times. The chain combines TRBV7-9 with TRBJ1-5, with a possible D match to TRBD1 (5 bases). The CDR3 runs 15 residues. Trimming cost V 4 bases and J 0 bases, with 10 bases left between them. Germline V gene sequence: CDR1 SEHNR, CDR2 FQNEAQ (reference sequence). DNA of the CDR3: TGTGCCAGCAGCTCCTGGGGGTCTAGCAATCAGCCCCAGCATTTT. It is translated as CASSSWGSSNQPQHF.

The chain has TRBV7-3 and TRBJ2-5; no firm D call. The CDR3 runs 15 residues. V shed 5 bases and J shed 5 bases, with 18 bases lying between them. In germline, CDR1 is SGHTA, CDR2 FQGTGA. CDR3 in amino acids: CASSGSGSQGETQYF. CDR3 nucleotides: TGTGCCAGCAGCGGGTCCGGGTCCCAAGGGGAGACCCAGTACTTC.

A few counts support this clonotype. The chain has TRBV6-2 or TRBV6-3 and TRBJ2-1; 8 bases match TRBD2. J lost 9 bases, V lost 5 bases, and 6 bases had no gene match. The CDR3 runs 13 residues. CDR1 and CDR2 from the germline V gene are MNHEY and SVGEGT. This CDR3 reads CASSPSGWSEQFF. The CDR3 DNA reads TGTGCCAGCAGTCCTAGCGGGTGGAGTGAGCAGTTCTTC.

This clonotype was detected only a few times. This sequence joins TRBV7-2 and TRBJ2-5; a possible D gene is TRBD2 (6 bases). The DNA end is a closer match to TRBJ2-1, so the J assignment may be wrong. The V gene's germline CDR1 is SGHTA and CDR2 FQGNSA. This CDR3 comprises 14 residues. The DNA of the CDR3 is TGTGCCAGCAGCTTATATCGGGGGTTCAATGAGCAGTTCTTC. This translates into CASSLYRGFNEQFF.

This clonotype was observed a handful of times. This chain connects TRBV7-3 to TRBJ2-1; the D gene is possibly TRBD1 (6 bases). Per the germline V gene, CDR1 is SGHTA and CDR2 is FQGTGA. The CDR3 contains 15 residues. V was cut by 6 bases and J by 0 bases, with 12 bases left in between. CDR3 bases: TGTGCCAGCAGACCTACAGGGAGCTCCTACAATGAGCAGTTCTTC. As protein: CASRPTGSSYNEQFF.